Listed here are 9 T cell receptor beta chains from one sample, sequenced in a study of OX40 agonist ivuxolimab in advanced cancers. This table comes from immunoSEQ multiplex PCR, and its TCRdb copy is limited to in-frame clones, with some not included. The sample consists of just over 90,000 clones, roughly 94% of them appearing once. Sequencing was performed on CD4+ or CD8+ T cells sorted from blood, taken in a trial of the OX40 agonist ivuxolimab. The origin of the receptors is an adult with an advanced solid tumor such as melanoma, head and neck, liver or kidney cancer.

The rearrangement uses TRBV27 and TRBJ2-7, with TRBD1 matching over 8 bases. The CDR3 runs to 14 residues. V dropped 4 bases and J dropped 1; count of bases not matched to a gene: 3. Germline V gives CDR1 MNHEY, CDR2 SMNVEV (reference sequence). CDR3 region: CASSWGQASYEQYF. CDR3 nucleotides: TGTGCCAGCAGTTGGGGACAGGCGTCCTACGAGCAGTACTTC.

The rearrangement links TRBV27 to TRBJ2-7; TRBD1 matches at 7 bases. This CDR3 is 15 amino acids long. Germline lookup yields CDR1 MNHEY and CDR2 SMNVEV (reference sequence). The J segment lost 2 bases and the V segment lost 5 bases, leaving 9 bases of the junction unmatched. The CDR3 reads CASSHRGTAAYEQYF. The CDR3 coding sequence is TGTGCCAGCAGTCACCGAGGGACAGCGGCCTACGAGCAGTACTTC.

J is TRBJ2-5 and V is TRBV11-2; 10 bases map to TRBD2. Germline CDR1 and CDR2: SGHAT and FQNNGV. This CDR3 spans 15 amino acids. J gave up 5 bases and V 2 bases, and 5 bases lay outside the gene matches. The CDR3 nucleotides are TGTGCCAGCAGCTTACTAGCGGGGGTGGAGGAGACCCAGTACTTC. Amino acids: CASSLLAGVEETQYF.

This clone was recorded once. The chain uses TRBV5-1 and TRBJ2-7, with 8 bases lining up with TRBD2. The ends lost 0 bases at V and 2 bases at J; junction bases unmatched: 4. The CDR3 runs 15 residues. CDR1 and CDR2 (germline): SGHRS, YFSETQ. The CDR3 bases are TGCGCCAGCAGCTTGGAAGCGGGGGAGACCTACGAGCAGTACTTC. It codes for CASSLEAGETYEQYF.

The chain uses TRBV10-3 and TRBJ2-7; D remains unclear. From germline, CDR1 is ENHRY and CDR2 SYGVKD. V was pared by 3 bases and J by 0 bases, with 12 bases between. The CDR3 runs 15 residues. Written as DNA, the CDR3 is TGTGCCATCAGTGATGGAACGTTTAGCTCCTACGAGCAGTACTTC. It yields the protein CAISDGTFSSYEQYF.

V and J are TRBV6-1 and TRBJ2-7; 8 nucleotides agree with TRBD1. The CDR3 has 15 amino acids. CDR1 is MNHNS and CDR2 is SASEGT in the germline V gene. Germline trimming cut 3 bases from V and 3 bases from J; bases unmatched to any gene: 7. DNA of the CDR3: TGTGCCAGCAGTGATTTGGCAGGGGGCATCTACGAGCAGTACTTC. Amino acids: CASSDLAGGIYEQYF.

The J gene is TRBJ2-7, the V gene TRBV28; 9 nucleotides match TRBD1. This CDR3 has 13 residues. CDR1 MDHEN and CDR2 SYDVKM come from the germline V gene. CDR3: CGVTGGPSYEQYF. CDR3 coding DNA: TGTGGGGTAACAGGGGGCCCCTCCTACGAGCAGTACTTC.

The V and J genes are TRBV5-1 and TRBJ2-1, with D perhaps TRBD2 (5 bases). CDR1 SGHRS and CDR2 YFSETQ come from the germline V gene. The germline V and J ends were trimmed by 4 bases and 1 base, with 12 bases remaining between them. This CDR3 contains 15 residues. Here the CDR3 reads CASSLTTGSYNEQFF. The CDR3 coding sequence is TGCGCCAGCAGCCTAACAACGGGGTCCTACAATGAGCAGTTCTTC.

The genes are TRBV5-1 and TRBJ1-1; weak D call: TRBD1 (6 bases). Germline CDR1 is SGHRS and CDR2 is YFSETQ. There are 16 residues in the CDR3. The V and J ends lost 0 bases and 1 base respectively, with 13 bases between them. DNA of the CDR3: TGCGCCAGCAGCTTGGTGGCAGGGGCGAGGAACACTGAAGCTTTCTTT. Amino acid sequence: CASSLVAGARNTEAFF.